Following are 17 T cell receptor beta chains from one sample sequenced in a study of cytomegalovirus exposure and HLA in healthy donors. Here immunoSEQ multiplex PCR was the method, and the copy in TCRdb shows in-frame clones only, minus some. Of 250,000 to 400,000 clones listed, roughly 90% are singletons. Sequenced input: PBMCs. Receptors originate from a woman aged 25 to 39 in good health and CMV-seropositive.

V and J are TRBV27 and TRBJ2-7; D possibly uses TRBD1 or TRBD2 (5 bases each). This CDR3 comprises 15 residues. Trimming stripped 2 bases from V and 0 bases from J, with 11 bases between. Per germline, CDR1 MNHEY and CDR2 SMNVEV (reference sequence). The CDR3 reads CASSLRGGLSYEQYF. CDR3 in DNA: TGTGCCAGCAGTTTAAGGGGCGGACTCTCCTACGAGCAGTACTTC.

The V and J genes are TRBV9 and TRBJ2-3; D perhaps matches TRBD2 (6 bases). V shed 7 bases and J shed 3 bases, with 21 bases lying between them. Germline CDR1 and CDR2: SGDLS and YYNGEE. The CDR3 runs to 16 residues. CDR3 sequence reads: CASGAQAGTYTDTQYF. The CDR3 nucleotides read TGTGCCAGCGGAGCCCAGGCGGGGACGTATACAGATACGCAGTATTTT.

The chain uses TRBV28 and TRBJ1-2; TRBD1 matches at 9 bases. The germline V gene encodes CDR1 MDHEN and CDR2 SYDVKM. The CDR3 consists of 15 residues. The J segment lost 7 bases and the V segment lost 6 bases, leaving 12 bases of the junction unmatched. The CDR3 region is CASREGQGSGFGYTF. CDR3 sequence (DNA): TGTGCCAGCAGGGAGGGACAGGGTTCGGGGTTTGGCTACACCTTC.

In its sample, this clone was seen once. V gene TRBV6-1 combines with J gene TRBJ2-7; no clear D. This CDR3 spans 13 amino acids. V lost 6 bases to trimming and J lost 2 bases, with 11 bases between them. Germline CDR1 reads MNHNS; CDR2 reads SASEGT. Here the CDR3 reads CASSHTAPYEQYF. The CDR3 DNA reads as TGTGCCAGCAGCCACACAGCCCCCTACGAGCAGTACTTC.

The genes are TRBV5-1 and TRBJ1-2; D is ambiguous. The CDR3 runs to 13 residues. Germline V gene data show CDR1 as SGHRS and CDR2 as YFSETQ. Trimming pared 5 bases from V and 6 bases from J, leaving 14 bases between. CDR3 sequence reads: CASRGAGLDGYTF. In DNA, the CDR3 is TGCGCCAGCAGGGGAGCAGGCTTGGATGGCTACACCTTC.

CDR3: CASSPGQDLYGYTF. The CDR3 DNA reads as TGTGCCAGCAGCCCGGGACAGGACCTCTATGGCTACACCTTC. The gene calls are TRBV6-1 and TRBJ1-2; 8 bases agree with TRBD1. Germline CDR1 MNHNS, CDR2 SASEGT. This CDR3 has 14 residues. V lost 6 bases, J lost 4 bases, and 7 bases stayed unmatched.

J is TRBJ2-1 and V is TRBV7-6; 13 bases line up with TRBD2. Losses at the gene ends were 1 base for V and 5 bases for J; bases not matched to a gene: 8. The CDR3 covers 18 residues. Germline values: CDR1 SGHVS, CDR2 FNYEAQ. CDR3 nucleotides: TGTGCCAGCAGCTTAGTTGCACTAGCGGGAGGGCCTAACAATGAGCAGTTCTTC. Translated: CASSLVALAGGPNNEQFF.

This chain links TRBV7-9 with TRBJ2-5, with 8 bases identical to TRBD1. Germline CDR1 reads SEHNR; CDR2 reads FQNEAQ (reference sequence). The CDR3 runs 17 residues. Losses at the gene ends were 4 bases for V and 1 base for J; bases not matched to a gene: 11. The CDR3 loop reads CASSSPRQGKIQETQYF. CDR3 bases: TGTGCCAGCAGCTCCCCTAGACAGGGGAAGATCCAAGAGACCCAGTACTTC. Full variable domain (rest looked up from reference TRBV7-9 and TRBJ2-5): DTGVSQNPRHKITKRGQNVTFRCDPISEHNRLYWYRQTLGQGPEFLTYFQNEAQLEKSRLLSDRFSAERPKGSFSTLEIQRTEQGDSAMYLCASSSPRQGKIQETQYFGPGTRLLVL.

V gene TRBV9 combines with J gene TRBJ2-3; TRBD2 aligns across 12 bases. The CDR3 extends over 20 amino acids. V lost 3 bases and J lost 3; bases outside the gene matches: 17. Germline assignment: CDR1 SGDLS and CDR2 YYNGEE. In nucleotides, the CDR3 is TGTGCCAGCAGCGATCGCTGGACTAGCGGGGAGTCTGGGTATACAGATACGCAGTATTTT. It yields the protein CASSDRWTSGESGYTDTQYF.

The J gene is TRBJ2-5, the V gene TRBV13, with TRBD1 as a possible D gene (6 bases). Germline V gene sequence: CDR1 PRHDT, CDR2 FYEKMQ (reference sequence). Between the trimmed V and J ends, which lost 7 bases and 3 bases, there was a span of 15 bases. The CDR3 has 14 amino acids. CDR3 sequence (DNA): TGTGCCAGCACCTCAGGGCACAGGGAAGAGACCCAGTACTTC. This codes for CASTSGHREETQYF.

This chain joins TRBV7-8 and TRBJ2-5, with TRBD2 matching 10 bases. The CDR3 loop spans 17 amino acids. Trimming took 4 bases from V and 4 from J; bases not matched to a gene: 12. Per germline, CDR1 SGHVS and CDR2 FQNEAQ. The CDR3: CASSYRGSGRPLETQYF. Here the CDR3 DNA reads TGTGCCAGCAGCTATAGGGGTAGCGGGAGGCCCCTAGAGACCCAGTACTTC.

The chain employs TRBV7-8 and TRBJ2-7; 8 bases agree with TRBD2. The germline CDR1 and CDR2 sequences are SGHVS and FQNEAQ. The V gene end was trimmed by 3 bases and the J gene end by 4 bases; junction bases not matched to a gene: 8. CDR3 length: 15 residues. CDR3 sequence: CASSFRTGGLYEQYF. In nucleotides, the CDR3 is TGTGCCAGCAGCTTTAGGACGGGGGGGCTGTACGAGCAGTACTTC. Supplemented by reference TRBV7-8 and TRBJ2-7, the full variable domain reads GAGVSQSPRYKVAKRGQDVALRCDPISGHVSLFWYQQALGQGPEFLTYFQNEAQLDKSGLPSDRFFAERPEGSVSTLKIQRTQQEDSAVYLCASSFRTGGLYEQYFGPGTRLTVT.

J is TRBJ2-7 and V is TRBV28; a possible D gene is TRBD1 (5 bases). The CDR3 length is 15 residues. Trimming stripped 6 bases from V and 0 bases from J, with 15 bases between. Germline V lookup: CDR1 MDHEN, CDR2 SYDVKM. The CDR3 region is CASSRSTAPSYEQYF. For the CDR3, the DNA is TGTGCCAGCAGCCGCTCGACAGCCCCCTCCTACGAGCAGTACTTC.

The rearrangement joins TRBV15 to TRBJ2-7; 7 bases map to TRBD2. The CDR3 runs to 11 residues. J gave up 4 bases and V 11 bases, and 5 bases lay outside the gene matches. The V gene's germline CDR1 is LNHNV and CDR2 YYDKDF (reference sequence). The CDR3 sequence is CARTRGYEQYF. CDR3 DNA: TGTGCCCGGACTAGAGGGTACGAGCAGTACTTC.

The chain joins TRBV5-1 to TRBJ2-2; D is perhaps TRBD1 (6 bases). V lost 4 bases and J lost 7, with 14 bases in between. CDR1 and CDR2 (germline): SGHRS, YFSETQ. The CDR3 totals 14 residues. The DNA of the CDR3 is TGCGCCAGCAGCAGATTGGGACAAGGCGGGGAGCTGTTTTTT. It is translated as CASSRLGQGGELFF.

This clone was detected a few times. V usage is TRBV4-2 and J usage is TRBJ1-5, with unresolved D. The CDR3 loop spans 14 amino acids. From germline, CDR1 is LGHNA and CDR2 YNFKEQ. V lost 4 bases to trimming and J lost 1 base, with 8 bases between them. The CDR3 sequence is CASSRLGSNQPQHF. The CDR3 nucleotides are TGTGCCAGCAGCCGTTTGGGGAGCAATCAGCCCCAGCATTTT.

For this clone: The sample contains more than one DNA sequence encoding this CDR3. V usage is TRBV6-5 and J usage is TRBJ1-2; D might be TRBD1 (6 bases). CDR1 and CDR2 from the germline V gene are MNHEY and SVGAGI. The V end lost 0 bases, the J end lost 3 bases, and 8 bases lay between the germline ends. This CDR3 has 14 residues. CDR3 in DNA: TGTGCCAGCAGTTACTCCGCAGGGGACTATGGCTACACCTTC. It specifies CASSYSAGDYGYTF.